The 3 T cell receptor beta chains below all came from one sample that was sequenced in a study of shared clonotypes between healthy human individuals (dated by TCRdb to 2019 to 2021). For the CD8 naive samples, CD45RO-negative cells were positively selected for CCR7, yielding a CD45RA+CCR7+ population from which TemRA cells were excluded. The library was built by means of the immunoSEQ multiplex PCR assay. Here the immuneACCESS table is served through TCRdb, limited to in-frame sequences with V and J called. Missing clones are a known gap in these copies; in checked studies unresolved V genes cover under half, and the rest lacks a known reason. This sample gives 2 million or so clones in total; about 94% of them show up just once. The top ten clones comprise roughly 1% of the sample. The sample was naive CD8+ T cells sorted from blood. The cell subset or site tag for this specimen amounts to: CD45RA+CCR7+. These receptors came from a man younger than 35 in good health.

The chain is built from TRBV5-3 and TRBJ2-7, with no clear D. TRBV5-3 is labeled an ORF, and its function is uncertain. The V end lost 0 bases, the J end lost 1 base, and 11 bases lay between the germline ends. The CDR3 is 15 amino acids. Here the CDR3 DNA reads TGTGCCAGAAGCTTGGTAGGGAACAGTTCCTACGAGCAGTACTTC. Translated: CARSLVGNSSYEQYF.

DNA for the CDR3: TGTGCCAGCAGCGTAGGGGTCGGAGGGGTCCACGGGAACACTGAAGCTTTCTTT. Translated: CASSVGVGGVHGNTEAFF. The J gene is TRBJ1-1, the V gene TRBV7-9; D may be TRBD1 (5 bases). Looked up from germline, CDR1 is SEHNR and CDR2 is FQNEAQ (reference sequence). V dropped 5 bases and J dropped 1 base, with 23 bases sitting between them. The CDR3 extends over 18 amino acids.

The J gene is TRBJ1-2, the V gene TRBV6-4, with a tentative D call TRBD1 (6 bases). Looked up from germline, CDR1 is MRHNA and CDR2 is SNTAGT. CDR3 length: 16 residues. The V end lost 2 bases, the J end lost 4 bases, and 17 bases lay between the germline ends. CDR3 in DNA: TGTGCCAGCAGTGACCCGGACAGTAACCCAGTCTATGGCTACACCTTC. Translated, it gives CASSDPDSNPVYGYTF.